The 32 T cell receptor beta chains listed next were all sequenced from one sample in a study of early T cells in non-severe SARS-CoV-2 infection (dated by TCRdb to about 2021). The method was 5' RACE. The listed sequencing device is NextSeq 500. The raw public reads went through TCRdb reprocessing: fastp at Q25, MiXCR clone calling, in-frame beta chains kept. For every CDR3 protein sequence, its rows merge into one entry that carries the most common genes and DNA. The table for this sample lists 25,000 to 30,000 distinct CDR3 sequences; less than 6.5% of them were counted only once. The ten largest clonotypes hold 30% to 35% of the sample. The specimen comprised whole blood, sampled at baseline. The source is an adult who was a healthcare worker with PCR-confirmed SARS-CoV-2 infection or an uninfected control (not recorded which).

V and J are TRBV11-2 and TRBJ2-2; D is unclear. The germline V gene encodes CDR1 SGHAT and CDR2 FQNNGV. V was cut by 5 bases and J by 0 bases, with 7 bases left in between. CDR3 length: 14 amino acids. CDR3 protein: CASSPQANTGELFF. As DNA, the CDR3 is TGTGCCAGCAGCCCCCAGGCGAACACCGGGGAGCTGTTTTTT.

About this clonotype itself: Being one base from a much bigger clone, this may be a read error. This rearrangement joins TRBV6-5 to TRBJ2-3; 7 bases align to TRBD2. This CDR3 spans 12 amino acids. V was pared by 5 bases and J by 8 bases, with 4 bases of the junction left unmatched. CDR1 MNHEY and CDR2 SVGAGI come from the germline V gene. Here the CDR3 reads CASSPGLGTQYF. Here the CDR3 DNA reads TGTGCCAGCAGTCCCGGACTAGGTACGCAGTATTTT.

This clonotype was found a few times. The chain employs TRBV12-3 or TRBV12-4 and TRBJ2-3; TRBD2 matches 9 bases. The CDR3 covers 18 residues. V shed 5 bases, J shed 1 base, and the junction held 13 bases outside the gene matches. DNA for the CDR3: TGTGCCAGCAGTGGGCGCGGCGGGAGGGATCTCGGCACAGATACGCAGTATTTT. Protein product: CASSGRGGRDLGTDTQYF.

This rearrangement joins TRBV7-8 to TRBJ2-2; 10 positions agree with TRBD2. The CDR3 covers 16 residues. Germline-derived CDR1 and CDR2 are SGHVS and FQNEAQ. Trimming at V came to 2 bases and at J to 1 base, leaving 1 base not matched to a gene. CDR3 region: CASSLRLAGNTGELFF. The CDR3 DNA reads as TGTGCCAGCAGCTTAAGACTAGCGGGGAACACCGGGGAGCTGTTTTTT.

The chain combines TRBV28 with TRBJ2-1; 10 bases line up with TRBD1. Germline assignment: CDR1 MDHEN and CDR2 SYDVKM. With V trimmed by 1 base and J by 4 bases, 1 base remained unmatched. This CDR3 region has 15 residues. CDR3 region: CASSLSDRGYNEQFF. For the CDR3, the DNA is TGTGCCAGCAGTTTATCGGACAGGGGGTACAATGAGCAGTTCTTC.

This clonotype was counted a few times. The rearrangement uses TRBV2 and TRBJ1-2; D is ambiguous. CDR3 length equals 14 residues. Germline CDR1 is SNHLY and CDR2 is FYNNEI. The ends were cut back, 1 base at V and 2 bases at J, with 8 bases in the middle. The CDR3 here is CASSEGGRNYGYTF. The DNA for the CDR3 is TGTGCCAGCAGTGAAGGTGGGCGCAACTATGGCTACACCTTC.

The chain is built from TRBV18 and TRBJ2-2, with 9 bases lining up with TRBD1. Germline assignment: CDR1 KGHSH and CDR2 LQKENI. The CDR3 has 16 amino acids. V gave up 3 bases and J gave up 1 base; unmatched junction bases: 3. CDR3 region: CASSPTGGQNTGELFF. CDR3 DNA sequence: TGTGCCAGCTCACCTACAGGGGGCCAGAACACCGGGGAGCTGTTTTTT.

In this sample, this clonotype turned up a few times. This chain's CDR3 is CASSLFGGKDEQFF. DNA for the CDR3: TGTGCCAGCAGCCTTTTTGGAGGGAAGGACGAGCAGTTCTTC. The V call is TRBV7-6, the J call TRBJ2-1; D may be TRBD2 (6 bases). Looked up from germline, CDR1 is SGHVS and CDR2 is FNYEAQ. V shed 5 bases and J shed 10 bases, with 18 bases lying between them. This CDR3 region has 14 residues.

This clonotype showed up many times. This chain connects TRBV19 to TRBJ2-1; TRBD2 agrees at 12 bases. Germline V gives CDR1 LNHDA, CDR2 SQIVND (reference sequence). J gave up 7 bases and V 6 bases, and 13 bases lay outside the gene matches. The CDR3 is made up of 17 amino acids. CDR3 sequence reads: CASRRYSLAGGPNEQFF. CDR3 sequence (DNA): TGTGCCAGTAGACGGTACTCTCTAGCGGGGGGGCCTAATGAGCAGTTCTTC.

In this sample, this clonotype turned up many times. J is TRBJ2-2 and V is TRBV7-9; possibly TRBD2 for D (5 bases). V was pared by 7 bases and J by 5 bases, with 17 bases between. This CDR3 is built from 15 residues. The germline V gene has CDR1 SEHNR and CDR2 FQNEAQ (reference sequence). The CDR3 DNA reads TGTGCCAGCATCCCCAGCGGCCTACAGACCGGGGAGCTGTTTTTT. It is translated as CASIPSGLQTGELFF.

This clonotype has a handful of counts. In nucleotides, the CDR3 is TGTGCCAGCAGGGGGAATTATGGCTACACCTTC. Translating it yields CASRGNYGYTF. The rearrangement joins TRBV28 to TRBJ1-2; D is uncertain. Germline CDR1 reads MDHEN; CDR2 reads SYDVKM. The ends were cut back, 6 bases at V and 5 bases at J, with 7 bases in the middle. CDR3 length: 11 amino acids.

This clonotype appeared many times. The chain combines TRBV20-1 with TRBJ1-1; D possibly corresponds to TRBD1 (6 bases). V was pared by 5 bases and J by 1 base, with 17 bases between. The CDR3 is made up of 15 amino acids. The germline gives CDR1 DFQATT, CDR2 SNEGSKA (reference sequence). The CDR3 nucleotides are TGCAGTGCTCCGAGGGGGGGGCGCCGGAACACTGAAGCTTTCTTT. Translation: CSAPRGGRRNTEAFF.

This clonotype appeared many times. J is TRBJ1-2 and V is TRBV19; 8 bases fit TRBD1. V dropped 7 bases and J dropped 4; count of bases not matched to a gene: 8. Germline lookup yields CDR1 LNHDA and CDR2 SQIVND (reference sequence). This CDR3 region has 14 residues. Here the CDR3 reads CASIRTGSGYGYTF. Written as DNA, the CDR3 is TGTGCCAGTATACGGACAGGGAGTGGCTATGGCTACACCTTC.

V and J are TRBV18 and TRBJ1-1; D call uncertain. V lost 2 bases and J 0 bases, leaving 7 bases between the germline ends. The CDR3 spans 14 residues. Germline values: CDR1 KGHSH, CDR2 LQKENI. The CDR3 region is CASSPARMNTEAFF. The CDR3 DNA sequence: TGTGCCAGCTCACCAGCACGGATGAACACTGAAGCTTTCTTT.

This clonotype was detected ten times or more. The gene calls are TRBV7-3 and TRBJ2-1, with 7 bases matching TRBD2. Germline V CDR1 and CDR2: SGHTA, FQGTGA. The junction had 7 bases not matched to a gene; V was cut back by 2 bases and J by 9 bases. The CDR3 length is 14 residues. The CDR3 spells CASSLLAGVGEQFF. Written as DNA, the CDR3 is TGTGCCAGCAGCTTACTTGCGGGAGTAGGTGAGCAGTTCTTC.

This clonotype was recorded many times. The rearrangement uses TRBV7-9 and TRBJ1-6, with 9 bases lining up with TRBD1. V lost 5 bases and J lost 8; bases outside the gene matches: 1. The CDR3 extends over 13 amino acids. Germline CDR1 SEHNR, CDR2 FQNEAQ (reference sequence). CDR3 sequence: CASSRDRDSPLHF. The CDR3 DNA reads as TGTGCCAGCAGCCGGGACAGGGATTCACCCCTCCACTTT.

This clonotype came up many times. The CDR3 nucleotides are TGTGCCTGGAGTGTACGAGAGGGAGATACGCAGTATTTT. Translating gives CAWSVREGDTQYF. This chain connects TRBV30 to TRBJ2-3, with D perhaps TRBD2 (5 bases). V lost 0 bases and J 5 bases, leaving 9 bases between the germline ends. This CDR3 has 13 amino acids. CDR1 and CDR2 from the germline V gene are GTSNPN and SVGIG (reference sequence).

With respect to this clonotype: A much bigger clone sits one base away, suggesting this may be a read error. It is unclear where the CDR3 begins or ends on the DNA, so no DNA is shown, and the CDR3 is as TCRdb lists it. The chain carries TRBV12-3 or TRBV12-4 and TRBJ1-1; TRBD1 is taken as the D call from the table, unchecked against the DNA. 13 amino acids form the CDR3, both terminal residues included. This CDR3 reads CASSFGAGTEALF.

This clonotype occurred many times. The chain employs TRBV11-2 and TRBJ2-5; D uncertain. This CDR3 has 12 residues. Germline loops: CDR1 SGHAT, CDR2 FQNNGV. V was pared by 1 base and J by 5 bases, with 5 bases between. The CDR3 coding sequence is TGTGCCAGCAGCTTAGGGGTTGAGACCCAGTACTTC. This sequence encodes CASSLGVETQYF. The full variable domain, with the rest looked up from reference TRBV11-2 and TRBJ2-5, is EAGVAQSPRYKIIEKRQSVAFWCNPISGHATLYWYQQILGQGPKLLIQFQNNGVVDDSQLPKDRFSAERLKGVDSTLKIQPAKLEDSAVYLCASSLGVETQYFGPGTRLLVL.

This clonotype was counted many times. The genes are TRBV20-1 and TRBJ2-1, with D perhaps TRBD1 or TRBD2 (6 bases each). V lost 5 bases and J lost 7, with 12 bases in between. Looked up from germline, CDR1 is DFQATT and CDR2 is SNEGSKA (reference sequence). This CDR3 region has 12 residues. CDR3: CSAGGLGNEQFF. The CDR3, as DNA: TGCAGTGCTGGGGGGCTAGGGAATGAGCAGTTCTTC.

V gene TRBV7-9 combines with J gene TRBJ2-7; 7 nucleotides agree with TRBD2. CDR1 SEHNR and CDR2 FQNEAQ come from the germline V gene (reference sequence). J lost 7 bases, V lost 5 bases, and 11 bases had no gene match. This CDR3 comprises 14 residues. CDR3 coding DNA: TGTGCCAGCAGCCGACGGGGGGAAGGCGGTGAGCAGTACTTC. Protein sequence: CASSRRGEGGEQYF.

In its sample, this clonotype was seen many times. The rearrangement links TRBV20-1 to TRBJ1-2, with a tentative D call TRBD1 (6 bases). Trimming shortened V by 5 bases and J by 1 base, and 11 bases separated the two germline ends. The germline CDR1 and CDR2 sequences are DFQATT and SNEGSKA (reference sequence). The CDR3 is 13 residues long. The CDR3 loop is CSAGRQDNYGYTF. The CDR3 DNA follows: TGCAGTGCTGGTCGACAGGATAACTATGGCTACACCTTC.

This clonotype was picked up many times. The chain couples TRBV7-2 to TRBJ2-2; 7 nucleotides line up with TRBD1. The CDR3 runs to 15 residues. V dropped 5 bases and J dropped 6; count of bases not matched to a gene: 9. The germline gives CDR1 SGHTA, CDR2 FQGNSA. CDR3 sequence reads: CASSVQGLGAGELFF. In DNA form, the CDR3 reads TGTGCCAGCAGCGTACAGGGGTTGGGGGCCGGGGAGCTGTTTTTT.

At least ten counts were recorded for this clonotype. The genes are TRBV20-1 and TRBJ2-5, with unresolved D. This CDR3 is built from 15 residues. CDR1 DFQATT and CDR2 SNEGSKA come from the germline V gene (reference sequence). V was cut by 0 bases and J by 4 bases, with 15 bases left in between. CDR3 nucleotide sequence: TGCAGTGCTAGAGATCCGCGGACCCGGCCAGAGACCCAGTACTTC. This translates into CSARDPRTRPETQYF.

There are a few counts of this clonotype. The V call is TRBV7-2, the J call TRBJ2-3; TRBD2 aligns across 10 bases. V lost 5 bases and J lost 0; bases outside the gene matches: 8. The CDR3 sequence is 17 residues long. The V gene's germline CDR1 is SGHTA and CDR2 FQGNSA. CDR3 amino acids: CASSLLGLAASTDTQYF. CDR3 nucleotide sequence: TGTGCCAGCAGCCTACTAGGACTAGCGGCTAGCACAGATACGCAGTATTTT.

This clonotype has a count of ten or more. The chain employs TRBV27 and TRBJ2-4, with TRBD1 identical over 9 bases. Trimming at V came to 6 bases and at J to 5 bases, leaving 8 bases not matched to a gene. This CDR3 is built from 15 residues. Germline V gene data show CDR1 as MNHEY and CDR2 as SMNVEV (reference sequence). The CDR3 DNA reads as TGTGCCAGCAGACAGGGGGCCTGGAACGAAAACATTCAGTACTTC. It codes for CASRQGAWNENIQYF.

This clonotype was seen repeatedly, ten times or more. The gene calls are TRBV18 and TRBJ1-6; TRBD1 aligns across 8 bases. This CDR3 spans 14 amino acids. Per germline, CDR1 KGHSH and CDR2 LQKENI. The J segment lost 7 bases and the V segment lost 5 bases, leaving 4 bases of the junction unmatched. The CDR3 is CASSAGQGNSPLHF. In DNA form, the CDR3 reads TGTGCCAGCTCAGCTGGACAGGGCAATTCACCCCTCCACTTT.

With respect to this clonotype: A much larger clone differs from this one at a single base, so this may be a read error. V gene TRBV25-1 combines with J gene TRBJ2-7; D assignment may be TRBD1 or TRBD2 (7 bases each). Germline V gene lookup returns CDR1 MGHDK and CDR2 SYGVNS. CDR3 length equals 14 residues. CDR3 sequence (DNA): TGTGTCAGCATCCCCTCAGGGGGGGTCCACGAGCAGTACTTC. It encodes CVSIPSGGVHEQYF.

The sample holds many counts of this clonotype. The rearrangement links TRBV7-2 to TRBJ2-7; unclear D gene. Trimming removed 5 bases from V and 4 bases from J, with 18 bases in between. The CDR3 sequence is 15 residues long. Germline V CDR1 and CDR2: SGHTA, FQGNSA. The CDR3 reads CASSPRVSGPYEQYF. The DNA for the CDR3 is TGTGCCAGCAGCCCACGGGTTTCAGGACCGTACGAGCAGTACTTC.

This clonotype was picked up many times. The chain has TRBV5-1 and TRBJ2-2, with 7 bases aligning to TRBD1. The CDR3 sequence is 16 residues long. V dropped 1 base and J dropped 5; count of bases not matched to a gene: 8. Germline lookup yields CDR1 SGHRS and CDR2 YFSETQ. The CDR3 is CASSLPTVTGTGELFF. CDR3 coding DNA: TGCGCCAGCAGCTTGCCTACGGTGACAGGGACCGGGGAGCTGTTTTTT.

In its sample, this clonotype was seen many times. This rearrangement joins TRBV11-2 to TRBJ2-1; 12 nucleotides agree with TRBD1. CDR1 is SGHAT and CDR2 is FQNNGV in the germline V gene. This CDR3 region has 15 residues. The junction had 8 bases not matched to a gene; V was cut back by 6 bases and J by 8 bases. The CDR3 here is CASSSGTGGFDEQFF. The CDR3 DNA sequence: TGTGCCAGCAGTTCCGGGACAGGGGGCTTTGATGAGCAGTTCTTC.

The sample holds many counts of this clonotype. In nucleotides, the CDR3 is TGTGCCAGCAGTTCACAGGGGGCGGGTAATCAGCCCCAGCATTTT. It yields the protein CASSSQGAGNQPQHF. This rearrangement joins TRBV6-5 to TRBJ1-5, with 9 bases identical to TRBD1. Germline loops: CDR1 MNHEY, CDR2 SVGAGI. The CDR3 sequence is 15 residues long. With 4 bases clipped from V and 4 bases from J, the junction kept 5 bases outside the gene matches.